This TCR beta chain emerged from a study of blood T cells in healthy people across ages. Study-wide points: Roughly linearly, TCR beta diversity per million T cells fell as age increased.

Germline V gene data show CDR1 as SGHTA and CDR2 as FQGNSA. J was trimmed by 7 bases and V by 4 bases; bases with no gene match: 8. The CDR3 is 16 residues long. The use of a sample-barcoded 5' primer and a J-beta primer mix characterized a second PCR of 7 to 11 cycles. TCRdb itself ran the 5' RACE reads through MiXCR, one entry per CDR3 protein. The sample lists fewer than 750,000 distinct CDR3 sequences, around half occurring once. A note on this clonotype: Its antigen is undetermined.

Each sample had at least 6.5 million PBMCs isolated. The chain combines TRBV7-2 with TRBJ2-1; 12 bases agree with TRBD2. Sequences were obtained from blood. The clonotype originates from a man older than 75 in good health. DNA of the CDR3: TGTGCCAGCAGCTATCTAGCGGGAGGGGTAATGAATGAGCAGTTCTTC. Its protein product is CASSYLAGGVMNEQFF.